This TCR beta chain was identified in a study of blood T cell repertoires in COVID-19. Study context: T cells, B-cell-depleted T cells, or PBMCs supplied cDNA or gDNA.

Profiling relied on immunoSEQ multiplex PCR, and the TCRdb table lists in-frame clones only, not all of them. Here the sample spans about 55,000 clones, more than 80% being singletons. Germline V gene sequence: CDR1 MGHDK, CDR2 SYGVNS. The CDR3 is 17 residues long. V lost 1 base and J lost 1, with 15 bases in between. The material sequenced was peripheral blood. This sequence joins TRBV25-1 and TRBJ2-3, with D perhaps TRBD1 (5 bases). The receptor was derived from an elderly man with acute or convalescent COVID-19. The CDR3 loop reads CASSELGAGRRTDTQYF. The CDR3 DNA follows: TGTGCCAGCAGTGAATTAGGGGCAGGGCGCCGCACAGATACGCAGTATTTT.